The 7 T cell receptor beta chains in this list originate from one sample, sequenced in a study of blood T cells in healthy people across ages. Then a second PCR, running roughly 7 to 11 cycles, was carried out with a sample-barcoded 5' primer and a J-beta primer mix. TCRdb fed the 5' RACE reads into MiXCR, producing one record per CDR3 protein. The table shows 760,000 or so distinct CDR3 sequences, with around 25% occurring only once. These data were also reused for a study on T cells of mothers and their children.

The sequenced sample was blood. The source is a boy aged 5-17 years in good health.

The chain has TRBV29-1 and TRBJ1-3; 7 nucleotides match TRBD1. The CDR3 is made up of 13 amino acids. CDR1 and CDR2 (germline): SQVTM, ANQGSEA. CDR3 amino acids: CSGQGESGNTIYF. The CDR3 region has the DNA TGCAGTGGCCAGGGGGAATCTGGAAACACCATATATTTT.

About this clonotype itself: A junction boundary mismatches the germline segment, possibly from a read error. The chain joins TRBV5-1 to TRBJ2-5; a weak D match, TRBD2 (5 bases). The assigned J gene may be wrong: the sequence end matches TRBJ2-1 better. In germline, CDR1 is SGHRS, CDR2 YFSETQ. There are 13 residues in the CDR3. The CDR3 spells CGSSLGRGNEQFF. The CDR3 DNA reads TGCGGCAGCAGCTTGGGTCGGGGCAATGAGCAGTTCTTC.

This chain links TRBV20-1 with TRBJ1-5; 8 bases fit TRBD1. This CDR3 region has 14 residues. CDR1 and CDR2 from the germline V gene are DFQATT and SNEGSKA (reference sequence). V gave up 6 bases and J gave up 0 bases; unmatched junction bases: 4. The CDR3 loop is CSANGQGSNQPQHF. The CDR3 DNA sequence: TGCAGTGCAAATGGACAGGGTAGCAATCAGCCCCAGCATTTT.

Only a few counts were recorded for this clonotype. The rearrangement joins TRBV29-1 to TRBJ2-5; 12 bases agree with TRBD1. Germline loops: CDR1 SQVTM, CDR2 ANQGSEA. V was pared by 1 base and J by 4 bases, with 10 bases of the junction left unmatched. This CDR3 is built from 17 residues. The CDR3: CSVEGDRGPRTAETQYF. CDR3 sequence (DNA): TGCAGCGTTGAAGGGGACAGGGGGCCCCGCACGGCAGAGACCCAGTACTTC.

This clonotype showed up just a few times. CDR3 nucleotide sequence: TGTGCCAGCAGCCAAGTAGGACCTACCAGGGGGTATGGCTACACCTTC. Its protein is CASSQVGPTRGYGYTF. The chain carries TRBV3-1 and TRBJ1-2, with 7 bases matching TRBD1. The J segment lost 5 bases and the V segment lost 1 base, leaving 10 bases of the junction unmatched. The CDR3 extends over 16 amino acids. The germline gives CDR1 LGHDT, CDR2 YNNKEL (reference sequence).

This clonotype came up a few times. The chain uses TRBV5-6 and TRBJ1-1, with 8 positions matching TRBD1. This CDR3 comprises 16 residues. V lost 3 bases, J lost 6 bases, and 13 bases stayed unmatched. Germline V CDR1 and CDR2: SGHDT, YYEEEE. The chain's CDR3 is CASSSKVQGAYAEAFF. In DNA, the CDR3 is TGTGCCAGCAGCTCAAAAGTGCAGGGGGCATACGCTGAAGCTTTCTTT.

The rearrangement uses TRBV9 and TRBJ2-1; 9 bases are a match to TRBD2. Germline assignment: CDR1 SGDLS and CDR2 YYNGEE. Trimming took 3 bases from V and 0 from J; bases not matched to a gene: 4. The CDR3 is 16 amino acids. CDR3 bases: TGTGCCAGCAGCGATCTAGCGGGGAGCTCCTACAATGAGCAGTTCTTC. This sequence encodes CASSDLAGSSYNEQFF.